Presented here are 16 T cell receptor beta chains from one specimen sequenced in a study of CXCR3-negative and CXCR3-positive naive CD8 T cells (dated by TCRdb to between 2018 and 2021). Sequencing used a NextSeq 550. The Human TCR Profiling Kit (MiLaboratory) was used to make UMI-labeled 5' RACE TRB cDNA libraries. The reads underwent TCRdb reprocessing, giving one record for each CDR3 protein sequence and no DNA. This sample's clone table shows tens of thousands of distinct CDR3 sequences. About 1.4% of the sample rests with the top ten. The material sequenced was naive CXCR3- CD8+ T cells from blood. The sample's cell subset or site label, decoded: CD45RO-CCR7+CD27+CD95- naive CD8+ T cells lacking CXCR3 (TNR3-). Source of these receptors: a human donor in good health. Some clones in this sample may be carry-over from other donors' samples.

V and J are TRBV7-9 and TRBJ2-1; the D gene TCRdb calls, TRBD1, cannot be checked with no DNA. There are 16 residues in the CDR3. Germline V gene sequence: CDR1 SEHNR, CDR2 FQNEAQ (reference sequence). CDR3 in amino acids: CASSASDRGIYNEQFF.

Judged by frequency, this clonotype is medium-sized. The chain combines TRBV7-2 with TRBJ2-7. Germline V gene lookup returns CDR1 SGHTA and CDR2 FQGNSA. The CDR3 length is 13 residues. This CDR3 is CASSLGISYEQYF.

The rearrangement joins TRBV12-3 or TRBV12-4 to TRBJ2-1; TCRdb's D call of TRBD2 is untestable without DNA. The CDR3 totals 17 residues. CDR3 protein: CASSLVLAGGRLDEQFF.

The chain recombines TRBV28 with TRBJ2-5; TCRdb's D call of TRBD2 is untestable without DNA. This CDR3 region has 13 residues. CDR1 MDHEN and CDR2 SYDVKM come from the germline V gene. The CDR3 sequence is CASTLRGAETQYF.

The chain combines TRBV11-2 with TRBJ2-7; TCRdb picks TRBD1, but there is no DNA to check that call. Germline V gene data show CDR1 as SGHAT and CDR2 as FQNNGV. The length of the CDR3 is 17 residues. This chain's CDR3 is CASSPRRLGTELYEQYF.

The rearrangement joins TRBV9 to TRBJ2-2; without DNA, the TCRdb call of TRBD2 cannot be checked. This CDR3 spans 15 amino acids. Germline CDR1 and CDR2: SGDLS and YYNGEE. The CDR3 here is CASSVATKGRGELFF.

The CDR3 sequence is CSVEDRSPRDMNTEAFF. The V and J genes are TRBV29-1 and TRBJ1-1. Germline lookup yields CDR1 SQVTM and CDR2 ANQGSEA. The CDR3 is made up of 17 amino acids.

The rearrangement links TRBV5-4 to TRBJ2-2; the D call of TRBD1 rests on TCRdb alone, since no DNA is present to check it. This CDR3 is built from 14 residues. Germline CDR1 and CDR2: SGHNT and YYREEE (reference sequence). CDR3 loop: CASSPGLGTGELFF.

The chain is built from TRBV4-1 and TRBJ2-3; TCRdb picks TRBD2, but there is no DNA to check that call. The length of the CDR3 is 15 residues. Germline CDR1 and CDR2: MGHRA and YSYEKL. The CDR3 spells CASSQLRLVRNTQYF.

The rearrangement links TRBV7-8 to TRBJ2-7. This CDR3 contains 13 residues. CDR1 is SGHVS, CDR2 FQNEAQ, per germline. The CDR3 sequence is CASSFFDSHEQYF. Using reference TRBV7-8 and TRBJ2-7 for the parts outside the CDR3, the full variable domain is GAGVSQSPRYKVAKRGQDVALRCDPISGHVSLFWYQQALGQGPEFLTYFQNEAQLDKSGLPSDRFFAERPEGSVSTLKIQRTQQEDSAVYLCASSFFDSHEQYFGPGTRLTVT.

This chain uses TRBV12-3 or TRBV12-4 with TRBJ1-1; no DNA is available, so the TRBD1 call from TCRdb remains unchecked. CDR3 length: 15 residues. The CDR3 is CASSLSFDRETEAFF.

The chain uses TRBV7-9 and TRBJ2-5; as DNA is missing, the TRBD1 call by TCRdb cannot be tested. The CDR3 covers 14 residues. CDR1 is SEHNR and CDR2 is FQNEAQ in the germline V gene (reference sequence). CDR3 sequence: CASSRGQDQETQYF.

The chain joins TRBV29-1 to TRBJ2-1. CDR1 SQVTM and CDR2 ANQGSEA come from the germline V gene. This CDR3 has 13 amino acids. CDR3 residues: CSVARPNLHEQFF.

The chain combines TRBV6-4 with TRBJ2-1. Germline lookup yields CDR1 MRHNA and CDR2 SNTAGT. The CDR3 runs 13 residues. The CDR3 loop is CASSAEAYNEQFF.

The V and J genes are TRBV29-1 and TRBJ1-1. CDR1 is SQVTM, CDR2 ANQGSEA, per germline. The CDR3 consists of 13 residues. CDR3 residues: CSVADGSNTEAFF.

V and J are TRBV24-1 and TRBJ2-3; TCRdb's assignment of TRBD2 cannot be checked, as there is no DNA. The CDR3 loop spans 16 amino acids. Germline V CDR1 and CDR2: KGHDR, SFDVKD. This chain's CDR3 is CATSVVLAGLTDTQYF.